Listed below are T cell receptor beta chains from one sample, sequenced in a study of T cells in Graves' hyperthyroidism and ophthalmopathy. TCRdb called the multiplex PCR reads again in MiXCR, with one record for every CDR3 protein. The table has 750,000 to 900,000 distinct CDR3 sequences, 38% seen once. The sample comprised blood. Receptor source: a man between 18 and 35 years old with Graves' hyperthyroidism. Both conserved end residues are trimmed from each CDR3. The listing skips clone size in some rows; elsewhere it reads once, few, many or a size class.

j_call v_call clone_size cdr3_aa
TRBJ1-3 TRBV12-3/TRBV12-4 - ASSLGLTRNTIY
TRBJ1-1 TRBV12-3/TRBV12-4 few ASRTEREGTEAF
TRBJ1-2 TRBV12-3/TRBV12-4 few ASSQVGGTEGYT
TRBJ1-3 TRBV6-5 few ASSVVTGTGNTIY
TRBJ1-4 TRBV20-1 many SAQGGEKLF
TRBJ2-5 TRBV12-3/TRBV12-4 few ASSLDRPKTQY
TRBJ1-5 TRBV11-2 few ASSFSRRNQPQH
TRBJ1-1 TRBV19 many ASSMGSGGTEAF
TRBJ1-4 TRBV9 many ASSVAEGDGLEKLF
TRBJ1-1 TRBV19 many ASSTPYGNTEAF
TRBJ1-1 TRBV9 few ASSLSTGQGAF
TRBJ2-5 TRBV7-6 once ASSARTSGKQTQY
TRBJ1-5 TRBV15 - ATRPTGLSNQPQH
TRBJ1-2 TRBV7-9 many ASSLDVNYGYT
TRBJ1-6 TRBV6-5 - ASSYAGNSPLH
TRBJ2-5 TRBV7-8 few ASSLILGGTQETQY
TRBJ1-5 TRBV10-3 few AISETGTGDSNQPQH
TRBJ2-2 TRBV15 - ATSSRTSSSSGELF
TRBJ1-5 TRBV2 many ASSDPGGQPQH
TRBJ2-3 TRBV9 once ASSVGGTVVADTQY
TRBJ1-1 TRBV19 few ASSIGMIAEAF
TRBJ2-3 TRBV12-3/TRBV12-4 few ASSLDRATDTQY
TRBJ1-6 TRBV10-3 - AISEADRQNSPLH
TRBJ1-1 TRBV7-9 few ASSLAQGAETEAF
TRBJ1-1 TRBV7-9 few ASSQQTGLDTEAF
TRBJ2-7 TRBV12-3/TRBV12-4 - ASSLTTEFEQY